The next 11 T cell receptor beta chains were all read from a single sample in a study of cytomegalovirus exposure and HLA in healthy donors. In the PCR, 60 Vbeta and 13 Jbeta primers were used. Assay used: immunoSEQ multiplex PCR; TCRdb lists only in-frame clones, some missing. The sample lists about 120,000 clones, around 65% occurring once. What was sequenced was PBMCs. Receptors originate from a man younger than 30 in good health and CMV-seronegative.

Here the CDR3 reads CASPPGQVNTGELFF. CDR3 coding DNA: TGCGCCAGTCCCCCGGGACAGGTCAACACCGGGGAGCTGTTTTTT. The J gene is TRBJ2-2, the V gene TRBV10-2; 8 bases are a match to TRBD1. This CDR3 is 15 amino acids long. Germline V gene sequence: CDR1 WSHSY, CDR2 SAAADI. V was clipped by 9 bases and J by 2 bases; unmatched bases: 8.

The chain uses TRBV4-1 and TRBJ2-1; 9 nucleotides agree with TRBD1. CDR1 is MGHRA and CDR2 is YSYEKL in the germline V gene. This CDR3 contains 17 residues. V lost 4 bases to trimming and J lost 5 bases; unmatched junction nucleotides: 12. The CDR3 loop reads CASSPRGGTGKNNEQFF. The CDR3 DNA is TGCGCCAGCAGCCCCCGGGGCGGGACAGGGAAAAACAATGAGCAGTTCTTC.

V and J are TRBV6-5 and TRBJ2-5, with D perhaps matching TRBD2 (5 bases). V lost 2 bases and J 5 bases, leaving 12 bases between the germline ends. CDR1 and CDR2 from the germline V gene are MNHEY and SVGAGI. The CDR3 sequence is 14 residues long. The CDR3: CASSYGLASETQYF. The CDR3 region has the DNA TGTGCCAGCAGTTACGGGCTAGCCTCTGAGACCCAGTACTTC.

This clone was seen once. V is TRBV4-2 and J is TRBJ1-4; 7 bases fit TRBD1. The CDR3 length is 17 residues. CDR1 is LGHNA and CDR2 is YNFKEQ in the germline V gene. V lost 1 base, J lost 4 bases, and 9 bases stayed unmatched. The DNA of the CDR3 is TGTGCCAGCAGCCAAGCGGGCCGACAGGGCGTTAATGAAAAACTGTTTTTT. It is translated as CASSQAGRQGVNEKLFF.

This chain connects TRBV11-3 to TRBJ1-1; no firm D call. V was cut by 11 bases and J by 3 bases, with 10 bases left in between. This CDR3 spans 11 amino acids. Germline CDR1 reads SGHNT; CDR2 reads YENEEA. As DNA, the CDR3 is TGTGCCTCCCCCGGAGACACTGAAGCTTTCTTT. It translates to CASPGDTEAFF.

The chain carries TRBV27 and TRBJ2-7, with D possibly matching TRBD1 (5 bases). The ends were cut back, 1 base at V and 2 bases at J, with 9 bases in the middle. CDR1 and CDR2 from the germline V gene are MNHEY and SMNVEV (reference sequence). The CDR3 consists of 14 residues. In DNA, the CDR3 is TGTGCCAGCAGTTTATACAGGACCGCCTACGAGCAGTACTTC. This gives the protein CASSLYRTAYEQYF.

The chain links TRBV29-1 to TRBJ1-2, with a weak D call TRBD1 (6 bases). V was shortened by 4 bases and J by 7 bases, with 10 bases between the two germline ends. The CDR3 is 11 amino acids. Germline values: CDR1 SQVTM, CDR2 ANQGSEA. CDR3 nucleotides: TGCAGCGTTGGACAGGTATTTGGCTACACCTTC. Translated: CSVGQVFGYTF.

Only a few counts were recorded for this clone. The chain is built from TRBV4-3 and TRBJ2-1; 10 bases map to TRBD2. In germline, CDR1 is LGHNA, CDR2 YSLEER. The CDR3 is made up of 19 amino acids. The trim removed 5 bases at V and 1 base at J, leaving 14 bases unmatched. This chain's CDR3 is CASSSTAGGPVNSYNEQFF. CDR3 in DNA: TGCGCCAGCAGCTCGACAGCGGGAGGGCCGGTGAATTCCTACAATGAGCAGTTCTTC.

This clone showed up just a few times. The DNA of the CDR3 is TGTGCCTGGACAGACACAACTAATGAAAAACTGTTTTTT. This codes for CAWTDTTNEKLFF. The gene calls are TRBV30 and TRBJ1-4; no clear D. The germline gives CDR1 GTSNPN, CDR2 SVGIG (reference sequence). The CDR3 is 13 amino acids. V was cut by 4 bases and J by 0 bases, with 6 bases left in between.

CDR3 DNA sequence: TGTGCCAGCAGCTTATCGGGGATCCCTGGAAACACCATATATTTT. The encoded protein is CASSLSGIPGNTIYF. J is TRBJ1-3 and V is TRBV11-3, with D hard to call. The CDR3 length is 15 residues. CDR1 is SGHNT and CDR2 is YENEEA in the germline V gene. Trimming removed 2 bases at V and 2 bases at J, with 10 bases between.

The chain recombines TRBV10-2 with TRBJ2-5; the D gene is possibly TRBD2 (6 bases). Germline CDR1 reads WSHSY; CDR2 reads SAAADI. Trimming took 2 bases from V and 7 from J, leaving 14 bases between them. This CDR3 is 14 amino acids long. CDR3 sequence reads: CASSENGGGWTQYF. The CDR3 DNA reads TGCGCCAGCAGTGAGAACGGGGGTGGGTGGACCCAGTACTTC.